This TCR beta chain was found in a study of yellow fever vaccine responses in identical twins. This clonotype has more than one count but fewer than ten. Its specificity is not known. Regarding the study as a whole: Twins reportedly appeared to share part of their vaccine T cell response while keeping part individual.

TCRdb recomputed calls from the RT-PCR reads with MiXCR, one row per CDR3 protein. The table lists approximately 32,000 distinct CDR3 sequences, almost 60% of them singletons. This clonotype was obtained from a woman between 18 and 30 years old who received the yellow fever vaccine. The specimen comprised T cells from blood (PBMCs), unsorted or a sorted subset (not recorded which), sampled before or after yellow fever vaccination (not recorded which).

CDR3 DNA sequence: TGTGCCAGCTCACCAAGTCTAGCGGGATACAATGAGCAGTTCTTC. Translating it yields CASSPSLAGYNEQFF. V is TRBV18 and J is TRBJ2-1; 9 nucleotides agree with TRBD2. CDR3 length equals 15 residues. V lost 2 bases to trimming and J lost 4 bases; unmatched junction nucleotides: 3. The V gene's germline CDR1 is KGHSH and CDR2 LQKENI.